What follows are 27 T cell receptor beta chains derived from one specimen sequenced in a study of T cell responses to AZD1222 COVID-19 vaccine. Generated by immunoSEQ multiplex PCR, the TCRdb table keeps only in-frame clones and is missing some. Here the sample spans over 130,000 clones, 85% to 95% being singletons. The sequences come from peripheral blood, collected on day 0 of AZD1222 vaccination. The receptors were sampled from an adult in good health.

The rearrangement uses TRBV18 and TRBJ1-2; 9 positions agree with TRBD1. The germline CDR1 and CDR2 sequences are KGHSH and LQKENI. The ends lost 0 bases at V and 4 bases at J; junction bases unmatched: 3. The CDR3 runs 15 residues. DNA of the CDR3: TGTGCCAGCTCACCACCGGGACAGGGAATCTATGGCTACACCTTC. Protein: CASSPPGQGIYGYTF.

The genes are TRBV7-6 and TRBJ1-4; D not certain. The CDR3 contains 12 residues. V lost 5 bases to trimming and J lost 6 bases, with 7 bases between them. Germline V gene lookup returns CDR1 SGHVS and CDR2 FNYEAQ. CDR3: CASSAQDEKLFF. CDR3 in DNA: TGTGCCAGCAGCGCTCAAGATGAAAAACTGTTTTTT.

The chain recombines TRBV1 with TRBJ2-3; whether TRBD2, the table's D call, matches the DNA was not checked. TRBV1 is termed a pseudogene. The CDR3 has 16 amino acids. The CDR3 coding sequence is TGCACCAGCAGCCCCCTAGCGGGAAGCAGCACAGATACGCAGTATTTT. Amino acids: CTSSPLAGSSTDTQYF.

V usage is TRBV5-6 and J usage is TRBJ1-2, with 8 bases matching TRBD1. The ends lost 1 base at V and 4 bases at J; junction bases unmatched: 9. The CDR3 totals 16 residues. CDR1 SGHDT and CDR2 YYEEEE come from the germline V gene. CDR3 sequence: CASSLRGATGVYGYTF. CDR3 nucleotides: TGTGCCAGCAGCTTGAGGGGGGCGACAGGGGTCTATGGCTACACCTTC.

The chain employs TRBV19 and TRBJ1-2, with a tentative D call TRBD1 (6 bases). Trimming shortened V by 3 bases and J by 7 bases, and 9 bases separated the two germline ends. The CDR3 spans 12 residues. Germline lookup yields CDR1 LNHDA and CDR2 SQIVND (reference sequence). This CDR3 is CASSILQGGYTF. The CDR3 region has the DNA TGTGCCAGTAGTATCTTACAGGGTGGCTACACCTTC.

The V call is TRBV2, the J call TRBJ1-1, with D perhaps matching TRBD1 (5 bases). Trimming stripped 2 bases from V and 9 bases from J, with 13 bases between. The CDR3 has 13 residues. The germline V gene encodes CDR1 SNHLY and CDR2 FYNNEI. The CDR3 reads CASSELGTRKAFF. The CDR3 DNA reads TGTGCCAGCAGTGAATTGGGGACGAGGAAAGCTTTCTTT.

The V and J genes are TRBV10-2 and TRBJ2-5, with TRBD1 matching 7 bases. The length of the CDR3 is 14 residues. CDR1 and CDR2 from the germline V gene are WSHSY and SAAADI. With 6 bases clipped from V and 5 bases from J, the junction kept 9 bases outside the gene matches. The CDR3: CASRSGQRIETQYF. The CDR3 DNA reads TGCGCCAGCAGGTCGGGACAGCGGATTGAGACCCAGTACTTC.

The J gene is TRBJ2-1, the V gene TRBV7-9; 9 nucleotides agree with TRBD1. The trim removed 1 base at V and 6 bases at J, leaving 7 bases unmatched. CDR3 length equals 16 residues. Germline CDR1 SEHNR, CDR2 FQNEAQ (reference sequence). The CDR3 here is CASSLDAGTGTNEQFF. The CDR3 DNA follows: TGTGCCAGCAGCTTAGACGCCGGGACAGGGACCAATGAGCAGTTCTTC.

This clone was seen a few times. The V and J genes are TRBV5-6 and TRBJ1-5; TRBD1 might be the D (6 bases). The V end was cut by 1 base, the J end by 1 base, with 9 bases between. The CDR3 is made up of 15 amino acids. Germline CDR1 is SGHDT and CDR2 is YYEEEE. The CDR3 nucleotides read TGTGCCAGCAGCTTGTACAGGGTAAGCAATCAGCCCCAGCATTTT. Its protein is CASSLYRVSNQPQHF.

This clone was observed once. J is TRBJ2-7 and V is TRBV2, with TRBD2 matching 9 bases. V dropped 5 bases and J dropped 5; count of bases not matched to a gene: 7. The germline V gene encodes CDR1 SNHLY and CDR2 FYNNEI. This CDR3 comprises 14 residues. The CDR3 nucleotides are TGTGCCAGCAGTAGCGGGGGGTTGTTCGACGAGCAGTACTTC. It translates to CASSSGGLFDEQYF.

The rearrangement uses TRBV12-5 and TRBJ1-6; 8 nucleotides match TRBD1. The CDR3 extends over 17 amino acids. The germline CDR1 and CDR2 sequences are LGHNT and FRNRAP. J gave up 10 bases and V 2 bases, and 13 bases lay outside the gene matches. CDR3 coding DNA: TGTGCTAGTGGTTTGCAGGGTTTTCAGGGGGCTAAATCACCCCTCCACTTT. Amino acid sequence: CASGLQGFQGAKSPLHF.

The V call is TRBV7-9, the J call TRBJ2-7; D not resolved. The CDR3 spans 12 residues. Trimming removed 6 bases from V and 5 bases from J, with 11 bases in between. Germline CDR1 and CDR2: SEHNR and FQNEAQ (reference sequence). Here the CDR3 DNA reads TGTGCCAGCAGTTGGGTCCTCCACGAGCAGTACTTC. Translated: CASSWVLHEQYF.

The rearrangement uses TRBV7-8 and TRBJ2-7; 7 bases align to TRBD2. V lost 1 base and J lost 2; bases outside the gene matches: 11. The CDR3 has 17 residues. CDR1 and CDR2 from the germline V gene are SGHVS and FQNEAQ. CDR3 protein: CASSLGLGWEGPYEQYF. Written as DNA, the CDR3 is TGTGCCAGCAGCTTAGGACTCGGTTGGGAGGGTCCCTACGAGCAGTACTTC.

The rearrangement links TRBV7-8 to TRBJ1-6; 10 bases match TRBD1. This CDR3 is built from 15 residues. V was pared by 3 bases and J by 10 bases, with 6 bases of the junction left unmatched. CDR1 is SGHVS, CDR2 FQNEAQ, per germline. CDR3 protein: CASSFLGTGVSPLHF. The CDR3 nucleotides read TGTGCCAGCAGCTTCCTTGGGACAGGGGTCTCACCCCTCCACTTT. Together with reference TRBV7-8 and TRBJ1-6, the CDR3 gives the full variable domain: GAGVSQSPRYKVAKRGQDVALRCDPISGHVSLFWYQQALGQGPEFLTYFQNEAQLDKSGLPSDRFFAERPEGSVSTLKIQRTQQEDSAVYLCASSFLGTGVSPLHFGNGTRLTVT.

Only one count was recorded for this clone. The chain links TRBV6-5 to TRBJ1-1; 8 positions match TRBD1. The CDR3 consists of 14 residues. Germline CDR1 and CDR2: MNHEY and SVGAGI. V gave up 6 bases and J gave up 6 bases; unmatched junction bases: 9. CDR3 residues: CASSDGQGRSEAFF. Here the CDR3 DNA reads TGTGCCAGCAGCGATGGACAGGGAAGGTCTGAAGCTTTCTTT.

The chain combines TRBV5-1 with TRBJ2-3; the D gene is possibly TRBD2 (5 bases). The CDR3 has 14 amino acids. V lost 2 bases and J 2 bases, leaving 9 bases between the germline ends. Germline V lookup: CDR1 SGHRS, CDR2 YFSETQ. CDR3 bases: TGCGCCAGCAGCTTCGGAGGTTCCACAGATACGCAGTATTTT. Translating gives CASSFGGSTDTQYF.

The chain has TRBV7-9 and TRBJ2-3; TRBD2 matches at 9 bases. CDR3 length: 14 amino acids. With 10 bases clipped from V and 0 bases from J, the junction kept 5 bases outside the gene matches. The germline V gene encodes CDR1 SEHNR and CDR2 FQNEAQ (reference sequence). This CDR3 is CATRSGRSTDTQYF. CDR3 nucleotides: TGTGCCACCAGAAGCGGGAGGAGCACAGATACGCAGTATTTT.

This clone was seen just once. The chain couples TRBV20-1 to TRBJ2-7; D is ambiguous. Germline values: CDR1 DFQATT, CDR2 SNEGSKA (reference sequence). Deletions cut 2 bases from V and 0 bases from J, with 2 bases between. CDR3 length: 11 amino acids. This chain's CDR3 is CSARSSYEQYF. CDR3 nucleotides: TGCAGTGCTAGATCCTCCTACGAGCAGTACTTC.

The CDR3 nucleotides read TGTGCCAGCAGCCAAATCCCAAATTCACCCCTCCACTTT. It encodes CASSQIPNSPLHF. The V call is TRBV14, the J call TRBJ1-6, with D hard to call. The germline V gene has CDR1 SGHDN and CDR2 FVKESK. Trimming took 2 bases from V and 7 from J, leaving 6 bases between them. The CDR3 is 13 residues long.

The chain joins TRBV5-1 to TRBJ1-1; D uncertain. The V and J ends lost 3 bases and 1 base respectively, with 7 bases between them. Germline V gives CDR1 SGHRS, CDR2 YFSETQ. The CDR3 length is 13 residues. The CDR3 is CASSSSANTEAFF. In nucleotides, the CDR3 is TGCGCCAGCAGCTCCTCGGCGAACACTGAAGCTTTCTTT.

DNA for the CDR3: TGCGCCAGCACCACGGGGCCTGGGTCGTTTGGCTACACCTTC. Translated, it gives CASTTGPGSFGYTF. The chain combines TRBV10-1 with TRBJ1-2; D might be TRBD1 (5 bases). Per the germline V gene, CDR1 is WNHNN and CDR2 is SYGVQD (reference sequence). This CDR3 contains 14 residues. V was clipped by 7 bases and J by 7 bases, with 19 bases between them.

The chain carries TRBV4-3 and TRBJ2-3; D may be TRBD1 (6 bases). The CDR3 totals 18 residues. With 0 bases removed from V and 4 bases from J, the gap between germline ends came to 20 bases. CDR1 is LGHNA and CDR2 is YSLEER in the germline V gene. CDR3 sequence reads: CASSQDLGASRGADTQYF. CDR3 in DNA: TGCGCCAGCAGCCAAGATCTGGGGGCTAGTCGCGGTGCAGATACGCAGTATTTT.

The J gene is TRBJ2-1, the V gene TRBV23-1; D is perhaps TRBD2 (6 bases). TRBV23-1 is an open reading frame, and its role is uncertain. The V gene lost 8 bases and the J gene lost 1 base, with 15 bases spanning the gap. The CDR3 contains 15 residues. The CDR3 is CASREPGVSYNEQFF. The CDR3 DNA follows: TGCGCCAGCCGCGAGCCGGGGGTTTCCTACAATGAGCAGTTCTTC.

V gene TRBV7-2 combines with J gene TRBJ1-2; D possibly corresponds to TRBD1 (6 bases). Trimming left V 5 bases short and J 6 bases short, with 22 bases between. This CDR3 contains 16 residues. Germline loops: CDR1 SGHTA, CDR2 FQGNSA. The CDR3, as DNA: TGTGCCAGCAGCCCAGACACAGGTTCGGGGGCTAATGGCTACACCTTC. It encodes CASSPDTGSGANGYTF.

This chain links TRBV11-1 with TRBJ2-2; D is perhaps TRBD2 (7 bases). The CDR3 spans 15 residues. Germline CDR1 is SGHAT and CDR2 is FQDESV (reference sequence). V was shortened by 5 bases and J by 6 bases, with 16 bases between the two germline ends. In nucleotides, the CDR3 is TGTGCCAGCAGCCCAGGGGAAGGGAGGGCCGGGGAGCTGTTTTTT. This codes for CASSPGEGRAGELFF. Based on the CDR3 plus reference TRBV11-1 and TRBJ2-2, the full variable domain is EAEVAQSPRYKITEKSQAVAFWCDPISGHATLYWYRQILGQGPELLVQFQDESVVDDSQLPKDRFSAERLKGVDSTLKIQPAELGDSAMYLCASSPGEGRAGELFFGEGSRLTVL.

This clone was observed a single time. This chain connects TRBV6-2 or TRBV6-3 to TRBJ2-1; 8 nucleotides match TRBD2. This CDR3 contains 16 residues. Germline trimming cut 0 bases from V and 0 bases from J; bases unmatched to any gene: 1. CDR1 is MNHEY and CDR2 is SVGEGT in the germline V gene. CDR3 DNA sequence: TGTGCCAGCAGTTACTCGGGACTAGGCTCCTACAATGAGCAGTTCTTC. Residues: CASSYSGLGSYNEQFF.

This chain joins TRBV29-1 and TRBJ2-7; unclear D gene. CDR3 length equals 13 residues. Germline V gives CDR1 SQVTM, CDR2 ANQGSEA. With 7 bases removed from V and 0 bases from J, the gap between germline ends came to 13 bases. The CDR3 spells CSARGRSSYEQYF. The CDR3 DNA follows: TGCAGCGCCCGAGGACGGAGCTCCTACGAGCAGTACTTC.